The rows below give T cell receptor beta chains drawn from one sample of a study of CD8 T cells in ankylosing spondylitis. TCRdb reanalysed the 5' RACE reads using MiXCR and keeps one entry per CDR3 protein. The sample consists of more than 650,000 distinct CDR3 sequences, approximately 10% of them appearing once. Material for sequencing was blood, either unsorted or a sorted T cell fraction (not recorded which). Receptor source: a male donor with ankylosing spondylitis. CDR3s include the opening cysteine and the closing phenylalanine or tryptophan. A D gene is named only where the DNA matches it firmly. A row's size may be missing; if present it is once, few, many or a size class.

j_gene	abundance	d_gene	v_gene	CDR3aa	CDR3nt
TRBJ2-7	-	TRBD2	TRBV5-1	CASSLEGLAEDYEQYF	TGCGCCAGCAGCTTGGAGGGACTAGCGGAGGATTACGAGCAGTACTTC
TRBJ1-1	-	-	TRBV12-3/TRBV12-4	CASSLNFRDTEAFF	TGTGCCAGCAGCCTTAACTTCAGGGACACTGAAGCTTTCTTT
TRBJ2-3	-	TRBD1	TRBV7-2	CASSLGQGFFLHF	TGTGCCAGCAGCTTAGGACAGGGATTTTTTTTACACTTT
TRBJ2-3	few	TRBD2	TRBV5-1	CASTGLAGGLTDTQYF	TGCGCCAGCACGGGACTAGCGGGGGGGCTTACAGATACGCAGTATTTT
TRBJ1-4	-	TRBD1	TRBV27	CASGRQGAWEKLFF	TGTGCCAGCGGACGACAGGGGGCCTGGGAAAAACTGTTTTTT
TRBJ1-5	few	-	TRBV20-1	CSASPGRQPQHF	TGCAGTGCTAGCCCCGGGAGGCAGCCCCAGCATTTT
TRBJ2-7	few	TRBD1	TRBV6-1	CASSPQRTGSSYEQYF	TGTGCCAGCAGTCCCCAGCGGACAGGGAGCTCCTACGAGCAGTACTTC
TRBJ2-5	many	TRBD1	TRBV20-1	CSARVGQFALGTQYF	TGCAGTGCTAGAGTGGGACAGTTCGCTTTGGGGACCCAGTACTTC
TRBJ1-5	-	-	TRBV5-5	CASSFLAGDQPQHF	TGTGCCAGCAGCTTCTTGGCAGGGGATCAGCCCCAGCATTTT
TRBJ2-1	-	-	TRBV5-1	CASSVPGGHNEQFF	TGCGCCAGCAGCGTGCCTGGGGGGCACAATGAGCAGTTCTTC
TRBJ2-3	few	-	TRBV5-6	CASSWRSGSTDTQYF	TGTGCCAGCAGCTGGCGGAGCGGGAGCACAGATACGCAGTATTTT
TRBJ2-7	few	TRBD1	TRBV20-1	CSSPGQVPYEQYF	TGCAGTTCGCCGGGACAGGTGCCTTACGAGCAGTACTTC
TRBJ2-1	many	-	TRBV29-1	CSVGLQAAFSYNEQFF	TGCAGCGTTGGTCTACAAGCCGCCTTCTCCTACAATGAGCAGTTCTTC
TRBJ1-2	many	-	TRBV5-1	CASSLTADSNYGYTF	TGCGCCAGCAGCTTGACGGCCGATTCTAACTATGGCTACACCTTC
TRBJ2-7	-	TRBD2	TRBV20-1	CSPRGLGISEQYF	TGCAGTCCAAGGGGACTAGGGATCTCCGAGCAGTACTTC
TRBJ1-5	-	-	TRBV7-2	CASSLDGVLTHF	TGTGCCAGCAGCTTAGACGGGGTTCTAACGCATTTT
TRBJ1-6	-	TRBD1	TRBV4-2	CASSQDLRQGRPPLHF	TGTGCCAGCAGCCAAGATTTGAGACAGGGACGGCCACCCCTCCACTTT
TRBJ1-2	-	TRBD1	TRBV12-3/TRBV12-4	CASSPGQGTSYTF	TGTGCCAGCAGCCCGGGACAGGGGACGAGCTACACCTTC
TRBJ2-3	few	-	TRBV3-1	CASSQFRSGALGTDTQYF	TGTGCCAGCAGCCAATTTAGGTCGGGCGCCCTCGGCACAGATACGCAGTATTTT
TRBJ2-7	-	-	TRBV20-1	CIATGGRYEQYF	TGCATTGCTACCGGGGGACGCTACGAGCAGTACTTC
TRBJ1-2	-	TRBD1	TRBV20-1	CSARDGAGTGDLYGYTF	TGCAGTGCTAGAGACGGCGCCGGGACAGGAGACCTATATGGCTACACCTTC
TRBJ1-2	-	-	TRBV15	CATSREVESGYTF	TGTGCCACCAGCAGAGAGGTCGAGAGTGGCTACACCTTC
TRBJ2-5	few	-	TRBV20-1	CSASQGWETQYF	TGCAGTGCTAGTCAGGGGTGGGAGACCCAGTACTTC
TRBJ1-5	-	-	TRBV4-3	CASSQDFGEQPQHF	TGCGCCAGCAGCCAAGATTTCGGTGAGCAGCCCCAGCATTTT
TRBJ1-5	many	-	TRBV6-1	CASSRGRYSNQPQHF	TGTGCCAGCAGCCGGGGACGATATAGCAATCAGCCCCAGCATTTT
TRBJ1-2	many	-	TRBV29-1	CSVDGGYGYTF	TGCAGCGTTGATGGGGGCTATGGCTACACCTTC
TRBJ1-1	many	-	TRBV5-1	CASSLVSPQTEAFF	TGCGCCAGCAGCTTGGTATCCCCGCAGACTGAAGCTTTCTTT
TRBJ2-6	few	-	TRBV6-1	CASGFSGANVLTF	TGTGCCAGCGGGTTCTCCGGGGCCAACGTCCTGACTTTC
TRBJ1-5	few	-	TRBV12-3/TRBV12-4	CASRRGLNQPQHF	TGTGCCAGCAGGAGGGGTTTAAATCAGCCCCAGCATTTT
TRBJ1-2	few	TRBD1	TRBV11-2	CASSLGGTRGYGYTF	TGTGCCAGCAGCTTAGGAGGGACCAGGGGGTATGGCTACACCTTC
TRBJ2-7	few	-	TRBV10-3	CASRDTNYEQYF	TGTGCCTCGCGGGACACTAATTACGAGCAGTACTTC
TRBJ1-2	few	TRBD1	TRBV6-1	CASSSGQETVIYGYTF	TGTGCCAGCAGTAGCGGACAGGAGACCGTGATCTATGGCTACACCTTC
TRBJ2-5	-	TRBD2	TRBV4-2	CASSQGGLAGLQETQYF	TGTGCCAGCAGCCAAGGGGGACTAGCGGGGCTCCAAGAGACCCAGTACTTC
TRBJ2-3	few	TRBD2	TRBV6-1	CASSPSGRRTDTQYF	TGTGCCAGCAGTCCCAGCGGGAGGCGCACAGATACGCAGTATTTT
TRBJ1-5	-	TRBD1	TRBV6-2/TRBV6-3	CASRLRRDRGLERNQPQHF	TGTGCCAGCAGACTCCGCCGGGACAGGGGGCTCGAACGCAATCAGCCCCAGCATTTT
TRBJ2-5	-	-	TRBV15	CATSRGPEETQYF	TGTGCCACCAGCAGGGGGCCAGAAGAGACCCAGTACTTC
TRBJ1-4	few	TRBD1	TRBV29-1	CSVTTGGEKLFF	TGCAGCGTGACGACAGGGGGAGAAAAACTGTTTTTT
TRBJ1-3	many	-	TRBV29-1	CSVVTGGNTIYF	TGCAGCGTTGTTACAGGTGGAAACACCATATATTTT
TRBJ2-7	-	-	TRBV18	CASAARVSSYEQYF	TGTGCCAGCGCGGCCCGGGTCAGCTCCTACGAGCAGTACTTC
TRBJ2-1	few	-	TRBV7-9	CASSSTRPNEQFF	TGTGCCAGCAGCTCGACGAGGCCCAATGAGCAGTTCTTC
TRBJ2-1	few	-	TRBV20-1	CSARVRNEQFF	TGCAGTGCTAGAGTAAGAAATGAGCAGTTCTTC
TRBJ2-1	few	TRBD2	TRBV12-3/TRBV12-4	CASSLPAGPPYNEQFF	TGTGCCAGCAGTCTTCCAGCGGGACCCCCCTACAATGAGCAGTTCTTC
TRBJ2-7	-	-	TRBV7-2	CASTPTDYEQYF	TGTGCCAGCACACCGACAGACTACGAGCAGTACTTC
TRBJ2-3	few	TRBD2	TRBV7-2	CASSRSIAGGTDTQYF	TGTGCCAGCAGCCGCTCGATAGCGGGGGGAACAGATACGCAGTATTTT
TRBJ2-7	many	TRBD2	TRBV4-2	CASSQGTSGSPLEQYF	TGTGCCAGCAGCCAAGGAACTAGCGGGAGCCCCCTCGAGCAGTACTTC
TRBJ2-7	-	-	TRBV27	CASSGGNSYEQYF	TGTGCCAGCAGTGGCGGAAACTCCTACGAGCAGTACTTC
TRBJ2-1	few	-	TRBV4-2	CASSQDRRAREQFF	TGTGCCAGCAGCCAAGATCGGCGTGCCCGTGAGCAGTTCTTC
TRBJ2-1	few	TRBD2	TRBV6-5	CASRYLADTYNEQFF	TGTGCCAGCAGGTACCTAGCGGACACCTACAATGAGCAGTTCTTC
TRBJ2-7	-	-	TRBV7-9	CASSHVELGAYEQYF	TGTGCCAGCAGCCACGTCGAGCTGGGGGCCTACGAGCAGTACTTC
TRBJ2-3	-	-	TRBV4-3	CASSRRGGTDTDTQYF	TGCGCCAGCAGCCGGCGGGGCGGGACCGACACAGATACGCAGTATTTT
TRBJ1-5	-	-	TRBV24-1	CATSDTGRVDQPQHF	TGTGCCACCAGTGATACGGGCAGGGTGGATCAGCCCCAGCATTTT